The present T cell receptor (beta chain) was sequenced within a study of blood T cell repertoires in COVID-19. Study details: COVID-19 samples, acute and convalescent, were from the United States, Italy and Spain. The analysed material was cDNA or gDNA that came from T cells, B-cell-depleted T cells, or PBMCs.

Profiling relied on immunoSEQ multiplex PCR, and the TCRdb table lists in-frame clones only, not all of them. Of tens of thousands of clones in the sample, about 88% were seen once. Looked up from germline, CDR1 is SGHRS and CDR2 is YFSETQ. Trimming cost V 0 bases and J 9 bases, with 6 bases left between them. The CDR3 consists of 11 residues. This clone was seen a few times. The source is a human donor in a cohort sampled during active COVID-19. The rearrangement links TRBV5-1 to TRBJ2-5; D perhaps matches TRBD2 (6 bases). The specimen sequenced was peripheral blood. CDR3 in amino acids: CASSLGGAQYF. The CDR3, as DNA: TGCGCCAGCAGCTTGGGCGGGGCCCAGTACTTC.